This TCR beta chain derives from a study of shared clonotypes between healthy human individuals. Findings and limits, study-wide: Genetic and exposure-history diversity was limited by the few donors.

A remark on this clone: The antigen is unknown.

Each subset's genomic DNA was split evenly across several immunoSEQ plates. Roughly 200 ng DNA, around 30,000 T cell genomes, went into each sorted-subset replicate PCR. Here immunoSEQ multiplex PCR was the method, and the copy in TCRdb shows in-frame clones only, minus some. The table lists some 2 million clones, about 95% of them singletons. V lost 5 bases and J 6 bases, leaving 10 bases between the germline ends. Per germline, CDR1 MNHEY and CDR2 SVGAGI. CDR3 size: 12 residues. CD45RO-negative, CCR7-selected cells formed the naive CD8 fraction, which excluded terminally differentiated effector memory CD45RA+ cells.

The sequencing sample was made of naive CD8+ T cells sorted from blood. The clonotype originates from a man aged 18-30 years in good health. V gene TRBV6-5 combines with J gene TRBJ1-1, with TRBD1 as a possible D gene (5 bases). The CDR3 here is CASSLAGAEAFF. The CDR3 DNA reads as TGTGCCAGCAGTCTGGCGGGGGCTGAAGCTTTCTTT.